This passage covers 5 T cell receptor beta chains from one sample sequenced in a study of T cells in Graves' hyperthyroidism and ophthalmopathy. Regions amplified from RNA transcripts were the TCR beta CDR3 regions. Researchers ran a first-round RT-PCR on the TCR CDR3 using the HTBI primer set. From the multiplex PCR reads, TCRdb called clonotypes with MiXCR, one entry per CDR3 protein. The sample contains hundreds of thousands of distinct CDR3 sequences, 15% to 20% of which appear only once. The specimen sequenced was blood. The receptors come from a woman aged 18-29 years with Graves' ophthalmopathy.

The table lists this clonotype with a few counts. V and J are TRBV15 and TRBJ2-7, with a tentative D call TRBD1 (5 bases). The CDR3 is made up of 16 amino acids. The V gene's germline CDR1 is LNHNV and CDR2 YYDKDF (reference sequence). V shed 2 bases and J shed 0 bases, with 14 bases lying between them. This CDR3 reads CATSRSTGTTSYEQYF. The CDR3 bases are TGTGCCACCAGCAGATCCACAGGAACAACCTCCTACGAGCAGTACTTC.

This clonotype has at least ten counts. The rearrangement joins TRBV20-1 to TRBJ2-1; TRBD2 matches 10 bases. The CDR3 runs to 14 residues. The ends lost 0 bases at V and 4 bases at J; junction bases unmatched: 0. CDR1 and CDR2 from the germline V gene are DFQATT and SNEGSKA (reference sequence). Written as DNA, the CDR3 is TGCAGTGCTAGAGAACTAGCGGGGTACAATGAGCAGTTCTTC. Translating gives CSARELAGYNEQFF.

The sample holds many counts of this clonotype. The chain's CDR3 is CSVVGVSGDTSGTEAFF. DNA of the CDR3: TGCAGCGTTGTGGGGGTCAGCGGGGATACTTCGGGCACTGAAGCTTTCTTT. The rearrangement uses TRBV29-1 and TRBJ1-1; D perhaps matches TRBD1 (5 bases). This CDR3 contains 17 residues. From germline, CDR1 is SQVTM and CDR2 ANQGSEA. Trimming stripped 4 bases from V and 4 bases from J, with 25 bases between.

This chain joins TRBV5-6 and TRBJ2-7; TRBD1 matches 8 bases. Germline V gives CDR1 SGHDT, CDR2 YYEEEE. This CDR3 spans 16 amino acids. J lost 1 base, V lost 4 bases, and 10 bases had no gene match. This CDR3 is CASSPVVDRVSYEQYF. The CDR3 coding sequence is TGTGCCAGCAGCCCCGTTGTGGACAGGGTTTCCTACGAGCAGTACTTC.

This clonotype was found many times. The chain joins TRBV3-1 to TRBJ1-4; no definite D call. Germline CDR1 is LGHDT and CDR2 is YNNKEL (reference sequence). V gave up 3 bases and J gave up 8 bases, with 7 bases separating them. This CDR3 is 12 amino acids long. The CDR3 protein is CASSQGTEKLFF. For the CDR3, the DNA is TGTGCCAGCAGCCAGGGAACCGAAAAACTGTTTTTT.